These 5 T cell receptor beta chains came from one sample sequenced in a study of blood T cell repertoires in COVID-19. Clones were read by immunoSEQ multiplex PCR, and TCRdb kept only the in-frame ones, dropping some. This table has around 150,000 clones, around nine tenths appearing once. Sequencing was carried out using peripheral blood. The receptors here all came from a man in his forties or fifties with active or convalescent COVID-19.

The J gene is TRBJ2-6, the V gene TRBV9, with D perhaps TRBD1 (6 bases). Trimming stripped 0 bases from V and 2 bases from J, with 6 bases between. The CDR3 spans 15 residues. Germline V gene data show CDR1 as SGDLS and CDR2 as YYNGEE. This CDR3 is CASSVAGAGANVLTF. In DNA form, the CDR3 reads TGTGCCAGCAGCGTAGCAGGGGCTGGGGCCAACGTCCTGACTTTC. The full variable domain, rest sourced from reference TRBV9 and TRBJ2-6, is DSGVTQTPKHLITATGQRVTLRCSPRSGDLSVYWYQQSLDQGLQFLIQYYNGEERAKGNILERFSAQQFPDLHSELNLSSLELGDSALYFCASSVAGAGANVLTFGAGSRLTVL.

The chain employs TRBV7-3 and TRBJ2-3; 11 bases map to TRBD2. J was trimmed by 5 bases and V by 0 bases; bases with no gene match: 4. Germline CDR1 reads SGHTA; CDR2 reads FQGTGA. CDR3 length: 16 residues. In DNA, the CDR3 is TGTGCCAGCAGCTTAACCGGGACTAGCGGTTTAGATACGCAGTATTTT. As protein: CASSLTGTSGLDTQYF.

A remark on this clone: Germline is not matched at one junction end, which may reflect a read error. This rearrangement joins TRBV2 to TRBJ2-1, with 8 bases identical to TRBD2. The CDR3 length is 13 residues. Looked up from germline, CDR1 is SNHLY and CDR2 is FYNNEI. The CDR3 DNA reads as TGTGCCAGCCTCTCCTCTTGGGAGGGACTAGATCTCTTC. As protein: CASLSSWEGLDLF.

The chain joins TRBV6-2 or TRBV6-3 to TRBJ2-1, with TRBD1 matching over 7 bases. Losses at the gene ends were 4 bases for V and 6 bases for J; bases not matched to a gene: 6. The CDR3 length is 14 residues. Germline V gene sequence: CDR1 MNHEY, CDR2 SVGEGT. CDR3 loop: CASSWDSLLNEQFF. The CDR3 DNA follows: TGTGCCAGCAGTTGGGACAGCCTACTCAATGAGCAGTTCTTC.

The CDR3 bases are TGTGCCAGCAGTTCTACAGGGCTTGGAAACACCATATATTTT. Translating gives CASSSTGLGNTIYF. V gene TRBV28 combines with J gene TRBJ1-3, with D perhaps TRBD1 (6 bases). Trimming took off 4 bases at V and 3 bases at J, with 10 bases between the two ends. Germline CDR1 MDHEN, CDR2 SYDVKM. The CDR3 sequence is 14 residues long. The entire variable domain, with the rest obtained from reference TRBV28 and TRBJ1-3, is as follows: DVKVTQSSRYLVKRTGEKVFLECVQDMDHENMFWYRQDPGLGLRLIYFSYDVKMKEKGDIPEGYSVSREKKERFSLILESASTNQTSMYLCASSSTGLGNTIYFGEGSWLTVV.